This T cell receptor beta chain is drawn from a study of OX40 agonist ivuxolimab in advanced cancers. Turning to the study itself: Dose-escalation cases comprised hepatocellular carcinoma, melanoma, renal cell or head and neck cancer. Overall study results and limits: Among patients with partial responses at 0.1-3.0 mg/kg, clonal expansion was among the lowest.

CDR1 is MNHEY, CDR2 SMNVEV, per germline (reference sequence). This CDR3 has 12 amino acids. With 5 bases removed from V and 8 bases from J, the gap between germline ends came to 12 bases. TCRdb keeps only in-frame clones here, not all; method: immunoSEQ multiplex PCR. The sample carries 90,000 to 150,000 clones, approximately 90% recorded once. This clone has more than one count but fewer than ten. Its antigen is as yet unknown. The chain has TRBV27 and TRBJ1-2; D is uncertain. The specimen was CD4+ or CD8+ T cells sorted from blood, collected in a trial of the OX40 agonist ivuxolimab. The TCR comes from an adult with an advanced solid tumor such as melanoma, head and neck, liver or kidney cancer. The CDR3 loop is CASSTRHGGYTF. The CDR3 DNA reads TGTGCCAGCAGTACCCGACACGGGGGCTACACCTTC.